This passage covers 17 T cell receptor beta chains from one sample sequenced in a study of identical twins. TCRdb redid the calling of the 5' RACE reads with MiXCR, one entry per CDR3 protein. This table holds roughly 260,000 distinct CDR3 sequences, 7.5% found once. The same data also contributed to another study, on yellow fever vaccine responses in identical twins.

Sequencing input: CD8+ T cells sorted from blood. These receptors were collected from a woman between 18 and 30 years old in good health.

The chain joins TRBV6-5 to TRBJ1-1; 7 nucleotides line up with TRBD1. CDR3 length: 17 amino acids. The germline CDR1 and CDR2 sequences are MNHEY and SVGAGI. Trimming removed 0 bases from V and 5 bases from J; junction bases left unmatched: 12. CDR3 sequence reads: CASSYSSFSGGGTEAFF. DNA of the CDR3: TGTGCCAGCAGTTACTCTTCATTTTCAGGGGGAGGTACTGAAGCTTTCTTT.

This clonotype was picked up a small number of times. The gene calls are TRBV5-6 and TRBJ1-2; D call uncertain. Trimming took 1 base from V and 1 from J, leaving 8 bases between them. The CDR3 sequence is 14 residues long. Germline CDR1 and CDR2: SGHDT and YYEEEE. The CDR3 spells CASSLRGDNYGYTF. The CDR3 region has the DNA TGTGCCAGCAGCTTGAGAGGAGATAACTATGGCTACACCTTC. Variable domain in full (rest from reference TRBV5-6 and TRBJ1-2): DAGVTQSPTHLIKTRGQQVTLRCSPKSGHDTVSWYQQALGQGPQFIFQYYEEEERQRGNFPDRFSGHQFPNYSSELNVNALLLGDSALYLCASSLRGDNYGYTFGSGTRLTVV.

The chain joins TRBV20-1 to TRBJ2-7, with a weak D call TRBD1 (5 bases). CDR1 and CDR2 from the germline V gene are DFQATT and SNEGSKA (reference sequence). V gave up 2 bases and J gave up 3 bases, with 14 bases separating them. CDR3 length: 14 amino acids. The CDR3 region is CSARPTANGYEQYF. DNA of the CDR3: TGCAGTGCTAGACCGACAGCGAATGGCTACGAGCAGTACTTC.

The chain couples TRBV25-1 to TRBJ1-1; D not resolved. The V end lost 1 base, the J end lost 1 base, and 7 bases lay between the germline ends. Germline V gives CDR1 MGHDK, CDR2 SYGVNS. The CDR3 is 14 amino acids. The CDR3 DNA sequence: TGTGCCAGCAGTGAATTAAGGGCGAACACTGAAGCTTTCTTT. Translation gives CASSELRANTEAFF.

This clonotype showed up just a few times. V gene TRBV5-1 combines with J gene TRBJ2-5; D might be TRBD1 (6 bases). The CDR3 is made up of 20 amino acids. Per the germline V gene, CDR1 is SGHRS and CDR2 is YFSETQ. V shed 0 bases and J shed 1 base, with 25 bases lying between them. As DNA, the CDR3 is TGCGCCAGCAGCTTGGTTAGTACAGGGACAACAAACCTACCCCAAGAGACCCAGTACTTC. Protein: CASSLVSTGTTNLPQETQYF.

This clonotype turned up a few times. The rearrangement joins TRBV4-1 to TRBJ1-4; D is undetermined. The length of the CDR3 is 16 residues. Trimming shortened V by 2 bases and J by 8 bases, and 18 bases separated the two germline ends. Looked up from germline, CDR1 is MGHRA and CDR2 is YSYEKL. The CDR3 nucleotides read TGCGCCAGCAGCCAATGGTCAGGACGGAGGTTCGAAAAACTGTTTTTT. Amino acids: CASSQWSGRRFEKLFF.

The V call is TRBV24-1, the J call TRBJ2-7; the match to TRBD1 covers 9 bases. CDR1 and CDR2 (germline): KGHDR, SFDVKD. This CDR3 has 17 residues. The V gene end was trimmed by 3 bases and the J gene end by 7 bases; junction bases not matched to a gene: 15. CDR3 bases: TGTGCCACCAGTGATCGGACAGGGGACGGGGAGTGTCGGGAGCAGTACGTC. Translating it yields CATSDRTGDGECREQYV.

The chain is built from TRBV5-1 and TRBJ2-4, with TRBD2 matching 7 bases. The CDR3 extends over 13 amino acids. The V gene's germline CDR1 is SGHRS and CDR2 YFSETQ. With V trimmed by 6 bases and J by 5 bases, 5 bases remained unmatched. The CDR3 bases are TGCGCCAGCACCTCTAGCGGAGAAAACATTCAGTACTTC. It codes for CASTSSGENIQYF.

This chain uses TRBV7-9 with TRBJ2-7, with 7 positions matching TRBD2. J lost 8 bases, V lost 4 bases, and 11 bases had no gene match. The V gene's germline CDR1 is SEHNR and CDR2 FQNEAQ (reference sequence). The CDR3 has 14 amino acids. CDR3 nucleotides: TGTGCCAGCAGCTCGTCTTCTAGCGGTGGGAAGCAGTACTTC. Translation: CASSSSSSGGKQYF.

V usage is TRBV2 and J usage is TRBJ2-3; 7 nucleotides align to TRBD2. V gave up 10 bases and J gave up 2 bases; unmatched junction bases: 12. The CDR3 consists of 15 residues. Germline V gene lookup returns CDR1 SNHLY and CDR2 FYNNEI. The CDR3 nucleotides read TGTGCCATATATATTGGCGGGGGACCCACAGATACGCAGTATTTT. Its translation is CAIYIGGGPTDTQYF.

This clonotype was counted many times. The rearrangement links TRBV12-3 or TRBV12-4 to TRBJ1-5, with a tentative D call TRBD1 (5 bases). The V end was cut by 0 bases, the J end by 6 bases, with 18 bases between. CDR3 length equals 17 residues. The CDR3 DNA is TGTGCCAGCAGTTTAGCGCCCGGGCCTACGGGACGTCAGCCCCAGCATTTT. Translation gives CASSLAPGPTGRQPQHF.

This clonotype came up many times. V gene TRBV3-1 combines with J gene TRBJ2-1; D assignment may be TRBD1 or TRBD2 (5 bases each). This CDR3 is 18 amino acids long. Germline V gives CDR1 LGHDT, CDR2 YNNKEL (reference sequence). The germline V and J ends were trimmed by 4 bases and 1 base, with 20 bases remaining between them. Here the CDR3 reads CASSLGTPEQVSYNEQFF. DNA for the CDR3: TGTGCCAGCAGCCTCGGGACCCCTGAGCAGGTTTCCTACAATGAGCAGTTCTTC.

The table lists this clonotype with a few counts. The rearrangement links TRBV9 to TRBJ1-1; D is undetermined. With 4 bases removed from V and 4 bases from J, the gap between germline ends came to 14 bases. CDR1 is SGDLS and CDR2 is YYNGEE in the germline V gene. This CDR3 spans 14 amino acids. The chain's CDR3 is CASSPYKLGTEAFF. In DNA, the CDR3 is TGTGCCAGCAGCCCCTATAAACTGGGCACTGAAGCTTTCTTT.

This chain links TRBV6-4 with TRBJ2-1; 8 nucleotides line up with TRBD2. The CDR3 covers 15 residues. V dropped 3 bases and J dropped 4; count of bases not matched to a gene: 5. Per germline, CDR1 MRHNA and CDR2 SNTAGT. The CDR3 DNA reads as TGTGCCAGCAGTGAGGCGGGGGGAGCGTACAATGAGCAGTTCTTC. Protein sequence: CASSEAGGAYNEQFF.

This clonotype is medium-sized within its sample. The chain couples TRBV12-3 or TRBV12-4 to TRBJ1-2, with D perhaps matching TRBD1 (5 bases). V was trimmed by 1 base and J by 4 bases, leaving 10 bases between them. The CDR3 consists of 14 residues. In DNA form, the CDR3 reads TGTGCCAGCAGTTTAGGGGCAGGGACCTATGGCTACACCTTC. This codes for CASSLGAGTYGYTF.

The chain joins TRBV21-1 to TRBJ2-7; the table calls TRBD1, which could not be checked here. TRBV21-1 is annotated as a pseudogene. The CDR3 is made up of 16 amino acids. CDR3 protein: CASSPRPRTGNYEQYV. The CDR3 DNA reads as TGTGCCAGCAGCCCCCGCCCGCGGACGGGCAACTACGAGCAGTACGTC.

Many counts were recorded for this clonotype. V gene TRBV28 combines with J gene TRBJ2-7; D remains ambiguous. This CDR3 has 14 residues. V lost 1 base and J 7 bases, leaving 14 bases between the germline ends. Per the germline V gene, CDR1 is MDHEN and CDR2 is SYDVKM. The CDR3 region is CASSLFANPGEQYF. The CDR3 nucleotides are TGTGCCAGCAGTTTATTCGCGAACCCTGGGGAGCAGTACTTC.